This T cell receptor (beta chain) was found in a study of PD-1 blockade in classical Hodgkin lymphoma. Per the germline V gene, CDR1 is SGHTA and CDR2 is FQGNSA. The CDR3 totals 16 residues. V shed 2 bases and J shed 1 base, with 12 bases lying between them. Every single patient, without exception, relapsed after autologous stem cell transplantation, and brentuximab vedotin exposure varied. TCRdb keeps only in-frame clones here, not all; method: immunoSEQ multiplex PCR. The table lists roughly 25,000 clones, approximately 82% of them singletons. The rearrangement uses TRBV7-2 and TRBJ2-4; D gene uncertain. This clonotype was sampled from a human donor with classical Hodgkin lymphoma. The sequencing here drew on peripheral blood mononuclear cells (PBMCs), taken before the second cycle of nivolumab. CDR3 amino acids: CASSLSATRAKNIQYF. The CDR3, as DNA: TGTGCCAGCAGCTTATCTGCGACTCGTGCCAAAAACATTCAGTACTTC. Using reference TRBV7-2 and TRBJ2-4 for the parts outside the CDR3, the full variable domain is GAGVSQSPSNKVTEKGKDVELRCDPISGHTALYWYRQSLGQGLEFLIYFQGNSAPDKSGLPSDRFSAERTGGSVSTLTIQRTQQEDSAVYLCASSLSATRAKNIQYFGAGTRLSVL.